This T cell receptor (beta chain) was identified during a study of CD8+CD57+ T cells in acquired aplastic anemia. Whole-study context: Across the sorted CD4+ and CD8+ cells, DNA amounts averaged roughly 3.5 ug. Overall study findings and caveats: Fewer than 35 sequences, all CD8+ CDR3, were shared between patients and controls.

V trimming: 5 bases; J trimming: 7 bases; junction bases outside the gene matches: 9. Germline assignment: CDR1 SGHTA and CDR2 FQGNSA. This CDR3 contains 16 residues. The TCR beta profiling, which covered VDJ combination and CDR3 sequence, was carried out using genomic DNA as the template. TCRdb recomputed calls from the reads with MiXCR, one row per CDR3 protein. The sample lists approximately 150,000 distinct CDR3 sequences, roughly 48% occurring once. Previously, flow cytometry had revealed CD8+CD57+ cell expansion in the patients chosen for sequencing. Blood sampling was performed on the patients, and none of them had received therapy by then. Notes on this clonotype: Its specificity is not known.

Sequencing input: sorted CD4+, CD8+, or CD8+CD57+ T cells (not recorded which) from PBMCs. The gene calls are TRBV7-2 and TRBJ2-5; TRBD2 aligns across 14 bases. This receptor was identified in a human donor with aplastic anemia. The CDR3 reads CASSPGLAGGGGTQYF. The CDR3 region has the DNA TGTGCCAGCAGCCCCGGACTAGCGGGGGGCGGAGGGACCCAGTACTTC.